The rows below give T cell receptor beta chains drawn from one sample of a study of T-cell reconstitution after alpha-beta-depleted transplantation in children. Using its own MiXCR run on the PCR reads, TCRdb lists one record per CDR3 protein. Here the sample spans fewer than 250,000 distinct CDR3 sequences, roughly a sixth being singletons. The starting material was PBMCs, mostly from graft donor cells, obtained 360 days after TCRalphabeta/CD19-depleted stem cell transplant. These TCRs come from a male patient aged 2 to 9 who had a stem cell transplant for acute lymphoblastic leukemia, so the T cells may come from the graft donor. Each CDR3 is given with its conserved first and last residue. The D gene is left open where the match is weak. Size is stated for part of the rows, as once, few or many counts, or as a class when the clone is expanded.

D	V	size	J	CDR3	DNA
TRBD1	TRBV28	.	TRBJ1-2	CASSSRGRWFGYTF	TGTGCCAGCAGTTCCAGGGGGCGTTGGTTTGGCTACACCTTC
.	TRBV4-3	.	TRBJ2-3	CASSQEAGTDTQYF	TGCGCCAGCAGCCAAGAAGCGGGCACAGATACGCAGTATTTT
.	TRBV5-1	few	TRBJ2-3	CASSLWSLGADTQYF	TGCGCCAGCAGCTTGTGGTCTTTAGGCGCAGATACGCAGTATTTT
.	TRBV29-1	.	TRBJ2-1	CSVGRASFNEHEQFF	TGCAGCGTTGGCCGGGCGTCTTTCAATGAGCATGAGCAGTTCTTC
.	TRBV7-2	few	TRBJ2-3	CASSLALVGDHTDTQYF	TGTGCCAGCAGCTTAGCGCTCGTTGGGGACCACACAGATACGCAGTATTTT
TRBD2	TRBV28	.	TRBJ2-2	CATPRAGANTGELFF	TGTGCCACCCCTCGGGCGGGGGCGAACACCGGGGAGCTGTTTTTT
TRBD1	TRBV2	many	TRBJ1-5	CASSVGAGGGSQPQHF	TGTGCCAGCAGTGTAGGGGCAGGGGGAGGAAGTCAGCCCCAGCATTTT
.	TRBV5-1	many	TRBJ1-2	CASSPGGGYTF	TGCGCCAGCAGCCCTGGGGGTGGCTACACCTTC
TRBD1	TRBV11-1	.	TRBJ2-2	CASSRPPGQVSTGELFF	TGTGCCAGCAGCCGGCCCCCGGGACAGGTTTCAACCGGGGAGCTGTTTTTT
TRBD1	TRBV7-9	.	TRBJ2-7	CASINWGQEDEQYF	TGTGCCAGCATCAATTGGGGACAGGAGGACGAGCAGTACTTC
.	TRBV5-1	.	TRBJ2-2	CASSLFLADTGELFF	TGCGCCAGCAGCTTGTTTCTAGCCGACACCGGGGAGCTGTTTTTT
.	TRBV25-1	.	TRBJ2-1	CASSERRHYNEQFF	TGTGCCAGCAGTGAACGGAGACACTACAATGAGCAGTTCTTC
.	TRBV5-6	few	TRBJ1-2	CASSLSPVYGYTF	TGTGCCAGCAGCTTGTCACCCGTCTATGGCTACACCTTC
.	TRBV2	.	TRBJ2-2	CASSEARVAGELFF	TGTGCCAGCAGTGAAGCCCGGGTAGCCGGGGAGCTGTTTTTT
TRBD2	TRBV7-2	.	TRBJ2-7	CASRLEAGNSYEQYF	TGTGCCAGCAGGTTAGAAGCGGGGAACTCCTACGAGCAGTACTTC
.	TRBV5-1	.	TRBJ2-5	CASSLGLGRPGGETQYF	TGCGCCAGCAGCTTGGGGTTAGGAAGGCCGGGCGGAGAGACCCAGTACTTC
.	TRBV18	.	TRBJ2-1	CASSPLGEYNEQFF	TGTGCCAGCTCACCGCTGGGAGAGTACAATGAGCAGTTCTTC
.	TRBV11-2	few	TRBJ1-2	CASSLHQDQRGYTF	TGTGCCAGCAGCTTACATCAGGATCAACGGGGCTACACCTTC
.	TRBV5-1	.	TRBJ2-6	CASSLVDSGANVLTF	TGCGCCAGCAGCTTGGTAGACTCTGGGGCCAACGTCCTGACTTTC
.	TRBV28	few	TRBJ1-5	CASSLSGGRAQPQHF	TGTGCCAGCAGTTTATCGGGTGGCAGGGCACAGCCCCAGCATTTT
.	TRBV6-5	few	TRBJ1-2	CASSSTGRNYGYTF	TGTGCCAGCAGTTCCACAGGACGCAACTATGGCTACACCTTC
.	TRBV28	.	TRBJ2-2	CASSSRGLKNTGELFF	TGTGCCAGCAGTTCCCGTGGACTGAAGAACACCGGGGAGCTGTTTTTT
.	TRBV29-1	few	TRBJ1-1	CSVPGVKTEAFF	TGCAGCGTCCCGGGGGTGAAGACTGAAGCTTTCTTT
.	TRBV5-6	many	TRBJ2-5	CASSFPPAIETQYF	TGTGCCAGCAGCTTCCCCCCGGCGATCGAGACCCAGTACTTC
.	TRBV4-3	few	TRBJ2-1	CASSPIGQAEYNEQFF	TGCGCCAGCAGCCCCATCGGGCAAGCGGAGTACAATGAGCAGTTCTTC
TRBD2	TRBV20-1	.	TRBJ2-3	CSASGEYTDTQYF	TGCAGTGCAAGCGGGGAATACACAGATACGCAGTATTTT
TRBD2	TRBV19	few	TRBJ2-5	CASSIRPGLQETQYF	TGTGCCAGTAGTATCCGCCCGGGACTACAAGAGACCCAGTACTTC
.	TRBV11-3	.	TRBJ1-1	CASSRGAGEGTEAFF	TGTGCCAGCAGTCGAGGCGCAGGGGAAGGGACTGAAGCTTTCTTT
.	TRBV11-2	.	TRBJ1-5	CASSLGPGFSQPQHF	TGTGCCAGCAGCCTGGGTCCGGGATTCAGTCAGCCCCAGCATTTT
TRBD1	TRBV7-2	.	TRBJ2-3	CASSVLTGGSGTDTQYF	TGTGCCAGCAGCGTCCTAACAGGGGGCTCGGGCACAGATACGCAGTATTTT
.	TRBV5-1	.	TRBJ1-1	CASSQVGDMNTEAFF	TGCGCCAGCAGCCAGGTCGGAGACATGAACACTGAAGCTTTCTTT
.	TRBV20-1	few	TRBJ2-2	CSARVWGFTGELFF	TGCAGTGCTAGAGTGTGGGGATTTACCGGGGAGCTGTTTTTT
.	TRBV5-1	few	TRBJ1-2	CASSFLPNSEGYGYTF	TGCGCCAGCAGCTTCCTTCCAAATTCGGAAGGCTATGGCTACACCTTC
.	TRBV7-9	few	TRBJ2-2	CASSLSSLNTGELFF	TGTGCCAGCAGCTTATCCAGTTTGAACACCGGGGAGCTGTTTTTT
TRBD1	TRBV18	few	TRBJ1-2	CASSPGGAHYGYTF	TGTGCCAGCTCCCCAGGGGGCGCCCACTATGGCTACACCTTC
TRBD2	TRBV2	few	TRBJ2-2	CASRASGGANTGELFF	TGTGCCAGCAGGGCTAGCGGGGGGGCTAACACCGGGGAGCTGTTTTTT
TRBD1	TRBV11-2	few	TRBJ2-5	CASSSNDRDRASQETQYF	TGTGCCAGCAGTTCCAACGACCGGGACAGGGCATCCCAAGAGACCCAGTACTTC
TRBD1	TRBV5-5	many	TRBJ2-5	CASSLWTGETQYF	TGTGCCAGCAGCTTGTGGACAGGAGAGACCCAGTACTTC
TRBD1	TRBV11-2	.	TRBJ2-4	CASRIPGQAKNIQYF	TGTGCCAGCAGAATCCCGGGACAGGCCAAAAACATTCAGTACTTC
TRBD2	TRBV7-2	.	TRBJ2-3	CASATNPSGVTDTQYF	TGTGCCAGCGCCACTAACCCTAGCGGGGTCACAGATACGCAGTATTTT
TRBD1	TRBV12-3/TRBV12-4	.	TRBJ1-5	CASSPQGAEINQPQHF	TGTGCCAGCAGTCCACAGGGGGCAGAAATCAATCAGCCCCAGCATTTT
TRBD1	TRBV7-7	.	TRBJ1-1	CASSPYTGGNTEAFF	TGTGCCAGCAGCCCCTACACAGGGGGGAACACTGAAGCTTTCTTT
.	TRBV5-1	.	TRBJ1-1	CASSLAGPSDTEAFF	TGCGCCAGCAGCTTGGCCGGTCCGTCCGACACTGAAGCTTTCTTT
.	TRBV29-1	.	TRBJ1-1	CSVEQSAAGTEAFF	TGCAGCGTGGAACAAAGTGCGGCGGGCACTGAAGCTTTCTTT
.	TRBV19	.	TRBJ1-5	CASSPQGWQPQHF	TGTGCCAGTAGTCCCCAGGGATGGCAGCCCCAGCATTTT
.	TRBV12-3/TRBV12-4	.	TRBJ2-1	CASSGPTGPYYNEQFF	TGTGCCAGCAGTGGACCGACAGGCCCCTATTACAATGAGCAGTTCTTC
TRBD2	TRBV28	.	TRBJ2-7	CASSSPGLAVYEQYF	TGTGCCAGCAGTTCCCCCGGACTAGCGGTGTACGAGCAGTACTTC
TRBD1	TRBV20-1	.	TRBJ1-1	CSATGVNTEAFF	TGCAGTGCGACAGGGGTGAACACTGAAGCTTTCTTT
.	TRBV7-2	.	TRBJ1-3	CASTGDSRPGNTIYF	TGTGCCAGCACCGGTGACAGCCGACCTGGAAACACCATATATTTT
.	TRBV25-1	.	TRBJ2-5	CASSDRAPPLETQYF	TGTGCCAGCAGTGACCGGGCCCCCCCGTTGGAGACCCAGTACTTC
TRBD2	TRBV12-3/TRBV12-4	.	TRBJ2-1	CASSLTALAAPNNEQFF	TGTGCCAGCAGTTTAACGGCGCTAGCGGCCCCCAACAATGAGCAGTTCTTC
.	TRBV12-3/TRBV12-4	.	TRBJ1-4	CASSPWGEKLFF	TGTGCCAGCAGCCCTTGGGGAGAAAAACTGTTTTTT